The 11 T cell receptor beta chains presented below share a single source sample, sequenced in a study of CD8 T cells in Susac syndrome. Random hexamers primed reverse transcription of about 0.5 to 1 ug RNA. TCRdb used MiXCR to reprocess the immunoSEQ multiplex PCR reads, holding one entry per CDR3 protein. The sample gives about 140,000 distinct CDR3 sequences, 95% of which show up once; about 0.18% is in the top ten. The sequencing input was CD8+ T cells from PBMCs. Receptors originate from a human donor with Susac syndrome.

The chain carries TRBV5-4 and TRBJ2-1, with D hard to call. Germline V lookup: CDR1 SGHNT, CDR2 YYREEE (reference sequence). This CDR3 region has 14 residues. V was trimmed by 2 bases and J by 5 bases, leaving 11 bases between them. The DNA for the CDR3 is TGTGCCAGCAGCTTAAGAACTCCGGACAATGAGCAGTTCTTC. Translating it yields CASSLRTPDNEQFF.

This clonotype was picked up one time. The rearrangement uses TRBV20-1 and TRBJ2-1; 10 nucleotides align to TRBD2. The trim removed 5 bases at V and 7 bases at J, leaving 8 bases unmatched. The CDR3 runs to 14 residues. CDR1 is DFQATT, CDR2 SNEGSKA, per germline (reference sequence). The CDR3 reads CSARGLAEGNEQFF. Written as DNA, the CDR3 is TGCAGTGCTCGCGGACTAGCGGAGGGGAATGAGCAGTTCTTC.

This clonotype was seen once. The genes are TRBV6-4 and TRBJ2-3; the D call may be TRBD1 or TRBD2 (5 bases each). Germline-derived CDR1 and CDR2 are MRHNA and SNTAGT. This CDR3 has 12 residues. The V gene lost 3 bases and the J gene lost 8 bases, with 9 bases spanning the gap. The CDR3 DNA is TGTGCCAGCAGTGAAAGTGGGGGTACGCAGTATTTT. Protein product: CASSESGGTQYF.

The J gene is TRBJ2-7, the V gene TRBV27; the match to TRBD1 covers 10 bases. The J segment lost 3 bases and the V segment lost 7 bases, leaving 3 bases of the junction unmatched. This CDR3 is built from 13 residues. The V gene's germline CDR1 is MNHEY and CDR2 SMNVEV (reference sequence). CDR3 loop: CASTGQGIYEQYF. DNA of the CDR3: TGTGCCAGCACGGGACAGGGGATCTACGAGCAGTACTTC.

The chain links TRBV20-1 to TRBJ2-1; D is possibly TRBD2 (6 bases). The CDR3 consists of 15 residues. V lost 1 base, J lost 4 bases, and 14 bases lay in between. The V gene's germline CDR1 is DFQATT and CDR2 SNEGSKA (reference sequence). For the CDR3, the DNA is TGCAGTGCTAGAGTAAGGAGGGCTGTTTACAATGAGCAGTTCTTC. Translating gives CSARVRRAVYNEQFF.

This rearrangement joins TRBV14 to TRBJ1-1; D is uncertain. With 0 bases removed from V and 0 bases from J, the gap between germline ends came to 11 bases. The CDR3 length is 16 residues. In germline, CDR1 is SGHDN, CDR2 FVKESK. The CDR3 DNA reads TGTGCCAGCAGCCAAGATTTTCCGGCAATGAACACTGAAGCTTTCTTT. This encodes CASSQDFPAMNTEAFF.

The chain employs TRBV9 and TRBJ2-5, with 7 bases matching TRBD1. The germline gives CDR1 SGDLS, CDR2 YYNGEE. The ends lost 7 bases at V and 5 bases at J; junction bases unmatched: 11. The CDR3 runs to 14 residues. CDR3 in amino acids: CASQQGGAGETQYF. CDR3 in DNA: TGTGCCAGCCAGCAAGGGGGCGCGGGTGAGACCCAGTACTTC.

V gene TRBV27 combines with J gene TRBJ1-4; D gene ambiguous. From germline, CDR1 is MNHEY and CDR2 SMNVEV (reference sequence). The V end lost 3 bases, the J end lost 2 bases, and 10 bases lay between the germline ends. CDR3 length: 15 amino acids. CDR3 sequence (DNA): TGTGCCAGCAGTTTCGGACTGCGGACTAATGAAAAACTGTTTTTT. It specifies CASSFGLRTNEKLFF.

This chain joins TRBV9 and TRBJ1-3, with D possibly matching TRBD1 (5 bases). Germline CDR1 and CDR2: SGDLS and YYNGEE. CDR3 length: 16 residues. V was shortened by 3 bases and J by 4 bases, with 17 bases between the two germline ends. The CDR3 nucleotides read TGTGCCAGCAGCGGGGGACTTTCCACTTCAGGAAACACCATATATTTT. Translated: CASSGGLSTSGNTIYF.

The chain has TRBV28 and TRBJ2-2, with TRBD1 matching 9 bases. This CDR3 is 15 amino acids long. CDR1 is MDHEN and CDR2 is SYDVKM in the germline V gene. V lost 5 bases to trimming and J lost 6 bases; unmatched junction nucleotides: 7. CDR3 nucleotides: TGTGCCAGCAGTCCACGGGACAGGGCGTCCGGGGAGCTGTTTTTT. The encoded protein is CASSPRDRASGELFF.

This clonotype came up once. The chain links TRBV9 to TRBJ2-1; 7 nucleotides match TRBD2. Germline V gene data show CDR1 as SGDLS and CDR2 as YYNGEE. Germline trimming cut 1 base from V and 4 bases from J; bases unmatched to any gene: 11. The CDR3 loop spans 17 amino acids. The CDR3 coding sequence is TGTGCCAGCAGCGTAACCTGGGGGGGAGGGAAATACAATGAGCAGTTCTTC. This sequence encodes CASSVTWGGGKYNEQFF.